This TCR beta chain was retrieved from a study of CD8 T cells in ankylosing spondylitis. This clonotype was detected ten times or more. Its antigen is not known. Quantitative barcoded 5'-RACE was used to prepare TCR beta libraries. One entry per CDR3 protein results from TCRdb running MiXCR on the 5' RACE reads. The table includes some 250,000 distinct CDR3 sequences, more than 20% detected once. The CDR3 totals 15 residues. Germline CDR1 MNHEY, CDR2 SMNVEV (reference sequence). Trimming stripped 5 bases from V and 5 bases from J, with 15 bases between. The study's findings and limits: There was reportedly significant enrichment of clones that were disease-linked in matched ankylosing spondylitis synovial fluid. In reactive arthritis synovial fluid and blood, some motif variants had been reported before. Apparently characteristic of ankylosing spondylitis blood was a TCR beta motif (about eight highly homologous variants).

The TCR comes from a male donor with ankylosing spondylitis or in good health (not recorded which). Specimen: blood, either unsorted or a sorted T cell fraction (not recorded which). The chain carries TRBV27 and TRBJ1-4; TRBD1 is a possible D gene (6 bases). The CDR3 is CASSKQGGGNEKLFF. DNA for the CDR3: TGTGCCAGCAGTAAACAGGGAGGAGGGAATGAAAAACTGTTTTTT.